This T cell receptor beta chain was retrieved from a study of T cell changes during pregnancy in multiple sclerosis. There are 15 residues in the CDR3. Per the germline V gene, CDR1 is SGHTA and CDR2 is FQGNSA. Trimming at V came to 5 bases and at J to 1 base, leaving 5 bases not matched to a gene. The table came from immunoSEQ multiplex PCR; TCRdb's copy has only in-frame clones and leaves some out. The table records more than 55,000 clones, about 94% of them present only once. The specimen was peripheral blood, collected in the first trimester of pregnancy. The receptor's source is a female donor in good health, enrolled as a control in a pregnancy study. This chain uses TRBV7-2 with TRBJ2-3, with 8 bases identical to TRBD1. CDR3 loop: CASSRGQGRTDTQYF. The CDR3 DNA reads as TGTGCCAGCAGCCGCGGACAGGGTCGCACAGATACGCAGTATTTT.